This TCR beta chain comes out of a study of OX40 agonist ivuxolimab in advanced cancers. Findings of the study overall: Among some nonresponders, normalized T-cell clonal expansion was also low. By week 6 at 0.1 to 3.0 mg/kg, blood CD4+ and CD8+ T cells had expanded clonally. Relative to CD4+, CD8+ T cells held more expanded clones on average. In the expanded peripheral T cells, antigen specificity was never determined.

The data were produced by immunoSEQ multiplex PCR, yet TCRdb's version contains in-frame clones alone and is incomplete. The table lists 45,000 or so clones, 70% to 85% of them singletons, with around 2.5% in the top ten. This clone has a single count. What it recognizes is unknown. This material consisted of CD4+ or CD8+ T cells sorted from blood, taken in a trial of the OX40 agonist ivuxolimab. The clonotype comes from an adult with an advanced solid tumor such as melanoma, head and neck, liver or kidney cancer.

The CDR3 protein is CASSIEGRRLGGGEQYF. For the CDR3, the DNA is TGTGCCAGCAGCATAGAAGGGCGGCGACTAGGCGGGGGCGAGCAGTACTTC. The chain combines TRBV7-2 with TRBJ2-7; 7 bases fit TRBD2. Germline V gene data show CDR1 as SGHTA and CDR2 as FQGNSA. The CDR3 has 17 amino acids. Losses at the gene ends were 5 bases for V and 6 bases for J; bases not matched to a gene: 19.